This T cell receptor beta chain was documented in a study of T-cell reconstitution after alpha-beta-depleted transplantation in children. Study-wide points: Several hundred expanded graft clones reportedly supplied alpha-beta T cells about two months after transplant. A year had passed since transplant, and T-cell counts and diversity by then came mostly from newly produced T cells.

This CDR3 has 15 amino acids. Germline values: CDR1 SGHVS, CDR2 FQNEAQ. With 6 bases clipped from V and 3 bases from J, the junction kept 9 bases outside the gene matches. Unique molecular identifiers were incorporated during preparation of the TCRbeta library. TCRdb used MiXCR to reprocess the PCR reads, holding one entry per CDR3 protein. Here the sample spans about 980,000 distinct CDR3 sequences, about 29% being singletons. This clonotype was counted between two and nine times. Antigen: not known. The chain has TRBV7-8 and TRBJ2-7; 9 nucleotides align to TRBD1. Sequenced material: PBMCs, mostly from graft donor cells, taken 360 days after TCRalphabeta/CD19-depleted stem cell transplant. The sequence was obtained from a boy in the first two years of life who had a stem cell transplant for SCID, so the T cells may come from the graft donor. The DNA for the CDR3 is TGTGCCAGCAGTTTACCGGGACAGGGAATCTACGAGCAGTACTTC. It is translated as CASSLPGQGIYEQYF.